These 23 T cell receptor beta chains were all obtained from the same sample, sequenced in a study of shared clonotypes between healthy human individuals. Only in-frame clones appear in the TCRdb table, and some are missing; sequencing was by immunoSEQ multiplex PCR. Here the sample spans 2 million to 3 million clones, around nine tenths being singletons. Material: naive CD4+ T cells sorted from blood. Documented subset: CD45RA+ positively selected. Receptor source: a young man in good health.

A note on this clone: Other DNA variants within this sample encode the same CDR3. V is TRBV7-2 and J is TRBJ2-5; TRBD2 matches at 8 bases. This CDR3 has 17 residues. The V and J ends lost 1 base and 4 bases, in that order; junction bases with no gene match: 11. From germline, CDR1 is SGHTA and CDR2 FQGNSA. For the CDR3, the DNA is TGTGCCAGCAGCTTAGTGGGGTCGGGAGGGGCGAGAGAGACCCAGTACTTC. It encodes CASSLVGSGGARETQYF.

The chain links TRBV11-2 to TRBJ2-5, with D perhaps given as TRBD1 or TRBD2 (5 bases each). The CDR3 covers 13 residues. Germline V gene sequence: CDR1 SGHAT, CDR2 FQNNGV. Trimming pared 0 bases from V and 12 bases from J, leaving 14 bases between. CDR3 in amino acids: CASSLDRLGTEYF. The CDR3 bases are TGTGCCAGCAGCTTAGATAGGTTGGGGACGGAGTACTTC.

Remarks on this clone: Other DNA sequences in this specimen translate into the identical CDR3. V gene TRBV30 combines with J gene TRBJ1-3, with 8 bases fitting TRBD1. There are 14 residues in the CDR3. The germline V gene encodes CDR1 GTSNPN and CDR2 SVGIG (reference sequence). The V gene end was trimmed by 3 bases and the J gene end by 4 bases; junction bases not matched to a gene: 5. For the CDR3, the DNA is TGTGCCTGGAGGCTTCAGGGGGCCGGAAACACCATATATTTT. Translated: CAWRLQGAGNTIYF.

The V gene is TRBV4-3, the J gene TRBJ2-2; possibly TRBD2 for D (5 bases). The V end was cut by 3 bases, the J end by 5 bases, with 10 bases between. Germline values: CDR1 LGHNA, CDR2 YSLEER. The CDR3 has 14 amino acids. The CDR3 sequence is CASSQIGGTGELFF. The CDR3 DNA reads as TGCGCCAGCAGCCAGATTGGAGGAACCGGGGAGCTGTTTTTT.

Regarding this clone: This sample also contains other DNA sequences that code for the same CDR3. The rearrangement links TRBV19 to TRBJ1-6, with TRBD1 matching over 8 bases. The CDR3 length is 14 residues. Germline V gene data show CDR1 as LNHDA and CDR2 as SQIVND (reference sequence). The J segment lost 6 bases and the V segment lost 3 bases, leaving 1 base of the junction unmatched. Here the CDR3 reads CASSIQGANSPLHF. For the CDR3, the DNA is TGTGCCAGTAGTATCCAGGGGGCTAATTCACCCCTCCACTTT.

The gene calls are TRBV7-9 and TRBJ1-5; TRBD1 matches at 7 bases. The CDR3 has 16 amino acids. CDR1 and CDR2 from the germline V gene are SEHNR and FQNEAQ (reference sequence). The V and J ends lost 5 bases and 3 bases, in that order; junction bases with no gene match: 10. The CDR3 loop reads CASSISGTVNNQPQHF. The CDR3 nucleotides are TGTGCCAGCAGCATCTCCGGGACAGTGAACAATCAGCCCCAGCATTTT.

With regard to this clone: Germline is not matched at one junction end, which may reflect a read error. The chain employs TRBV6-6 and TRBJ1-2; tentatively, D is TRBD1 (5 bases). Per the germline V gene, CDR1 is MNHNY and CDR2 is SVGAGI (reference sequence). The CDR3 runs 13 residues. The CDR3, as DNA: TGCACCGGGGACGGCGGACACCACTATGGCTACACCTTC. Protein sequence: CTGDGGHHYGYTF.

The genes are TRBV11-3 and TRBJ2-2; 7 bases fit TRBD1. The junction had 6 bases not matched to a gene; V was cut back by 1 base and J by 4 bases. This CDR3 region has 16 residues. CDR1 and CDR2 from the germline V gene are SGHNT and YENEEA. The CDR3 DNA follows: TGTGCCAGCAGCTTAGCGGACAGGCCGGGCACCGGGGAGCTGTTTTTT. It encodes CASSLADRPGTGELFF. Drawing the rest from reference TRBV11-3 and TRBJ2-2, the complete variable domain is EAGVVQSPRYKIIEKKQPVAFWCNPISGHNTLYWYLQNLGQGPELLIRYENEEAVDDSQLPKDRFSAERLKGVDSTLKIQPAELGDSAVYLCASSLADRPGTGELFFGEGSRLTVL.

The chain carries TRBV2 and TRBJ1-6; tentatively, D is TRBD1 (5 bases). CDR1 and CDR2 from the germline V gene are SNHLY and FYNNEI. V was cut by 6 bases and J by 0 bases, with 15 bases left in between. This CDR3 contains 17 residues. Here the CDR3 reads CASRLREGSSYNSPLHF. Written as DNA, the CDR3 is TGTGCCAGCAGACTGAGGGAGGGGTCCTCCTATAATTCACCCCTCCACTTT.

A remark on this clone: The same CDR3 also results from other DNA sequences found in this sample. The gene calls are TRBV7-9 and TRBJ1-1; the D gene is possibly TRBD1 (6 bases). Trimming shortened V by 1 base and J by 2 bases, and 11 bases separated the two germline ends. This CDR3 is 15 amino acids long. CDR1 and CDR2 (germline): SEHNR, FQNEAQ (reference sequence). CDR3 region: CASSLGGGPNTEAFF. CDR3 nucleotide sequence: TGTGCCAGCAGCTTAGGTGGGGGCCCAAACACTGAAGCTTTCTTT.

The chain joins TRBV30 to TRBJ1-4; D not resolved. V was trimmed by 2 bases and J by 4 bases, leaving 14 bases between them. CDR3 length: 15 amino acids. Germline CDR1 reads GTSNPN; CDR2 reads SVGIG (reference sequence). The CDR3, as DNA: TGTGCCTGGAGTACTCCCGGGAGCCATAATGAAAAACTGTTTTTT. Protein: CAWSTPGSHNEKLFF.

The chain employs TRBV30 and TRBJ2-1, with 8 bases lining up with TRBD2. From germline, CDR1 is GTSNPN and CDR2 SVGIG (reference sequence). Trimming took 2 bases from V and 6 from J; bases not matched to a gene: 6. The length of the CDR3 is 14 residues. CDR3: CAWSSGTRANEQFF. The CDR3 DNA follows: TGTGCCTGGAGTTCCGGGACTAGGGCCAATGAGCAGTTCTTC.

The chain combines TRBV18 with TRBJ2-7; 7 bases are a match to TRBD1. The length of the CDR3 is 13 residues. Germline values: CDR1 KGHSH, CDR2 LQKENI. After removal of 4 bases from V and 3 bases from J, the junction contained 3 bases not matched to a gene. The CDR3 sequence: CASSQDRFYEQYF. DNA for the CDR3: TGTGCCAGCTCACAGGACAGGTTCTACGAGCAGTACTTC.

The V gene is TRBV5-1, the J gene TRBJ2-7, with TRBD2 as a possible D gene (5 bases). Germline V CDR1 and CDR2: SGHRS, YFSETQ. The CDR3 has 15 residues. The ends were cut back, 4 bases at V and 2 bases at J, with 16 bases in the middle. The DNA of the CDR3 is TGCGCCAGCAGCCCGGGTAGCGTGAATACCTACGAGCAGTACTTC. Translation gives CASSPGSVNTYEQYF.

Written as DNA, the CDR3 is TGTGCCAGCAGCTTAGGTACAGTTCGTAATGAAAAACTGTTTTTT. Translation: CASSLGTVRNEKLFF. The chain employs TRBV7-9 and TRBJ1-4; D uncertain. This CDR3 is 15 amino acids long. Trimming took 1 base from V and 4 from J, leaving 10 bases between them. Germline-derived CDR1 and CDR2 are SEHNR and FQNEAQ (reference sequence).

This clone came up once. The V gene is TRBV7-2, the J gene TRBJ2-1; TRBD2 might be the D (7 bases). Germline V gives CDR1 SGHTA, CDR2 FQGNSA. This CDR3 contains 14 residues. Trimming took off 6 bases at V and 10 bases at J, with 19 bases between the two ends. CDR3 nucleotides: TGTGCCAGCAGGGACAGCGGGGCCACAGGGGAGCAGTTCTTC. Protein sequence: CASRDSGATGEQFF.

The rearrangement joins TRBV21-1 to TRBJ2-3; TRBD2 reflects the table's D call only, with no check against the DNA. TRBV21-1 counts as a pseudogene. CDR3 length: 17 amino acids. The CDR3 DNA sequence: TGTGCCAGCAGCCCCCCCGGCCTAGCGGGGGAAACAGATACGCAGTATTTT. Its translation is CASSPPGLAGETDTQYF.

In nucleotides, the CDR3 is TGTGCCAGCTATAAAGGAAAATCTGGAAACACCATATATTTT. Protein sequence: CASYKGKSGNTIYF. The rearrangement joins TRBV9 to TRBJ1-3; D not resolved. V lost 7 bases, J lost 1 base, and 12 bases lay in between. The CDR3 covers 14 residues. Germline V lookup: CDR1 SGDLS, CDR2 YYNGEE.

V usage is TRBV10-3 and J usage is TRBJ2-7; D may be TRBD1 (6 bases). Trimming removed 4 bases at V and 0 bases at J, with 13 bases between. CDR3 length: 15 residues. Germline V gives CDR1 ENHRY, CDR2 SYGVKD. The DNA of the CDR3 is TGTGCCATCAGTGGGACCGGGACAATCTCCTACGAGCAGTACTTC. This gives the protein CAISGTGTISYEQYF.

CDR3 bases: TGTGCCAGTAGCATAATCCCTACGGGGGAGCAGTACTTC. This translates into CASSIIPTGEQYF. The genes are TRBV19 and TRBJ2-7, with D perhaps TRBD2 (5 bases). Deletions cut 6 bases from V and 7 bases from J, with 16 bases between. The CDR3 extends over 13 amino acids. CDR1 and CDR2 from the germline V gene are LNHDA and SQIVND (reference sequence).

This clone has just one count. V and J are TRBV6-6 and TRBJ1-2; D uncertain. There are 15 residues in the CDR3. Germline V gene lookup returns CDR1 MNHNY and CDR2 SVGAGI (reference sequence). V was clipped by 3 bases and J by 5 bases, with 16 bases between them. The CDR3 DNA reads as TGTGCCAGCAGTTATCGGAACCGGGAAGGATATGGCTACACCTTC. Translating gives CASSYRNREGYGYTF.

This chain connects TRBV28 to TRBJ2-7, with TRBD2 as a possible D gene (7 bases). Per the germline V gene, CDR1 is MDHEN and CDR2 is SYDVKM. V lost 4 bases, J lost 3 bases, and 19 bases lay in between. The CDR3 covers 16 residues. The CDR3 region is CASSSPKAGAFYEQYF. The CDR3 DNA is TGTGCCAGCAGTTCCCCCAAGGCGGGGGCCTTCTACGAGCAGTACTTC.

The rearrangement joins TRBV18 to TRBJ2-7; D possibly corresponds to TRBD1 (6 bases). Per the germline V gene, CDR1 is KGHSH and CDR2 is LQKENI. The CDR3 covers 14 residues. V lost 2 bases, J lost 5 bases, and 13 bases lay in between. The CDR3 here is CASSPSGVVDEQYF. The DNA for the CDR3 is TGTGCCAGCTCACCATCAGGGGTCGTGGACGAGCAGTACTTC.